The 26 T cell receptor beta chains below were found in one sample sequenced in a study of CD8 T cells in Susac syndrome. Reverse transcription used about 0.45 to 1 ug RNA and random hexamers. TCRdb called the immunoSEQ multiplex PCR reads again in MiXCR, with one record for every CDR3 protein. Counted here are roughly 130,000 distinct CDR3 sequences, roughly 94% occurring once; the ten biggest clones make up roughly 0.13%. Sample: CD4+ T cells from PBMCs. The receptors shown here come from a human donor with multiple sclerosis.

The chain carries TRBV19 and TRBJ2-5; TRBD1 matches at 7 bases. After removal of 3 bases from V and 5 bases from J, the junction contained 3 bases not matched to a gene. The CDR3 runs 13 residues. Germline V gene data show CDR1 as LNHDA and CDR2 as SQIVND (reference sequence). The CDR3 nucleotides are TGTGCCAGTAGTATTGGACAGGCGGAGACCCAGTACTTC. This translates into CASSIGQAETQYF.

The V call is TRBV6-6, the J call TRBJ2-5; D remains unclear. Trimming took off 0 bases at V and 5 bases at J, with 4 bases between the two ends. This CDR3 is built from 12 residues. Germline-derived CDR1 and CDR2 are MNHNY and SVGAGI (reference sequence). CDR3 in amino acids: CASSYSSETQYF. The CDR3 DNA reads as TGTGCCAGCAGTTACTCTTCTGAGACCCAGTACTTC.

The rearrangement joins TRBV5-4 to TRBJ2-5, with no clear D. In germline, CDR1 is SGHNT, CDR2 YYREEE (reference sequence). Trimming pared 4 bases from V and 4 bases from J, leaving 11 bases between. The CDR3 runs to 13 residues. The CDR3 spells CASSRALRETQYF. CDR3 nucleotides: TGTGCCAGCAGCCGAGCCTTGAGAGAGACCCAGTACTTC.

V usage is TRBV30 and J usage is TRBJ1-4; TRBD1 might be the D (5 bases). This CDR3 region has 14 residues. V was pared by 4 bases and J by 3 bases, with 12 bases between. Per the germline V gene, CDR1 is GTSNPN and CDR2 is SVGIG (reference sequence). The CDR3 sequence: CAWKATASNEKLFF. Here the CDR3 DNA reads TGTGCCTGGAAGGCGACAGCCTCTAATGAAAAACTGTTTTTT.

The chain employs TRBV2 and TRBJ1-5; D not certain. Germline CDR1 and CDR2: SNHLY and FYNNEI. Trimming removed 6 bases at V and 7 bases at J, with 13 bases between. The CDR3 runs to 13 residues. The chain's CDR3 is CASREQSVQPQHF. The CDR3 DNA is TGTGCCAGCAGGGAACAGTCAGTACAGCCCCAGCATTTT.

This clonotype occurred once. V gene TRBV30 combines with J gene TRBJ2-3; 7 nucleotides match TRBD2. V shed 4 bases, J shed 10 bases, and the junction held 14 bases outside the gene matches. Germline loops: CDR1 GTSNPN, CDR2 SVGIG (reference sequence). The CDR3 covers 14 residues. In nucleotides, the CDR3 is TGTGCCTGGACCTACGGGGGAGGGCAGGATGCGCAGTATTTT. Translating gives CAWTYGGGQDAQYF.

The chain uses TRBV6-1 and TRBJ1-2; unclear D gene. The V gene lost 1 base and the J gene lost 4 bases, with 10 bases spanning the gap. The length of the CDR3 is 14 residues. Germline V gives CDR1 MNHNS, CDR2 SASEGT. CDR3 amino acids: CASSEGVRFYGYTF. CDR3 nucleotide sequence: TGTGCCAGCAGTGAAGGGGTCAGATTCTATGGCTACACCTTC.

The chain combines TRBV11-2 with TRBJ2-1; unclear D gene. Trimming removed 2 bases from V and 6 bases from J, with 2 bases in between. The CDR3 spans 11 residues. Germline V CDR1 and CDR2: SGHAT, FQNNGV. CDR3 sequence: CASSLINEQFF. The CDR3 DNA follows: TGTGCCAGCAGCTTAATCAATGAGCAGTTCTTC.

The gene calls are TRBV6-1 and TRBJ2-7, with 12 bases that match TRBD2. Trimming cost V 7 bases and J 2 bases; bases outside gene matches: 6. The CDR3 runs to 15 residues. CDR1 is MNHNS, CDR2 SASEGT, per germline. The CDR3 region has the DNA TGTGCCAGCACAGAACTAGCGGGAGGAACCTACGAGCAGTACTTC. Encoded protein: CASTELAGGTYEQYF.

The chain uses TRBV29-1 and TRBJ1-2; possibly TRBD1 for D (5 bases). This CDR3 comprises 12 residues. The V end was cut by 0 bases, the J end by 7 bases, with 9 bases between. Germline-derived CDR1 and CDR2 are SQVTM and ANQGSEA. CDR3 DNA: TGCAGCGTTGAAGACGGTGGGGGTGGCTACACCTTC. Amino acid sequence: CSVEDGGGGYTF.

The chain is built from TRBV2 and TRBJ2-1, with 7 bases lining up with TRBD2. The CDR3 totals 12 residues. The ends lost 2 bases at V and 10 bases at J; junction bases unmatched: 2. CDR1 is SNHLY and CDR2 is FYNNEI in the germline V gene. The CDR3 DNA reads TGTGCCAGCAGTGAACTAGCGGTGGAGCAGTTCTTC. Amino acid sequence: CASSELAVEQFF.

V and J are TRBV3-1 and TRBJ2-7; possibly TRBD1 or TRBD2 for D (6 bases each). Trimming stripped 3 bases from V and 13 bases from J, with 13 bases between. The CDR3 totals 11 residues. Germline assignment: CDR1 LGHDT and CDR2 YNNKEL (reference sequence). CDR3 loop: CASSQGGKYYF. The CDR3 coding sequence is TGTGCCAGCAGCCAGGGGGGCAAATATTACTTC.

This chain uses TRBV6-2 or TRBV6-3 with TRBJ2-7, with D unclear. V lost 6 bases to trimming and J lost 1 base, with 10 bases between them. In germline, CDR1 is MNHEY, CDR2 SVGEGT. The CDR3 totals 13 residues. The CDR3 bases are TGTGCCAGCAGGGATTCCGTTTCCTACGAGCAGTACTTC. Its protein is CASRDSVSYEQYF.

The chain combines TRBV15 with TRBJ2-7; 8 nucleotides align to TRBD1. CDR1 and CDR2 from the germline V gene are LNHNV and YYDKDF (reference sequence). This CDR3 has 14 residues. V lost 5 bases, J lost 1 base, and 4 bases stayed unmatched. In DNA, the CDR3 is TGTGCCACCAGCGACCGGGACAGGTCCTACGAGCAGTACTTC. The encoded protein is CATSDRDRSYEQYF.

The chain combines TRBV30 with TRBJ1-1, with TRBD1 as a possible D gene (5 bases). Trimming stripped 2 bases from V and 2 bases from J, with 21 bases between. The CDR3 sequence is 17 residues long. Germline V gives CDR1 GTSNPN, CDR2 SVGIG (reference sequence). The CDR3 DNA reads TGTGCCTGGAGTCTACCCCAGGGCAGGAAAAGAAACACTGAAGCTTTCTTT. The encoded protein is CAWSLPQGRKRNTEAFF.

This clonotype has only one observation. The genes are TRBV20-1 and TRBJ2-2; TRBD2 matches at 10 bases. Germline V gene lookup returns CDR1 DFQATT and CDR2 SNEGSKA (reference sequence). The CDR3 is 15 amino acids. J was trimmed by 4 bases and V by 4 bases; bases with no gene match: 6. CDR3 region: CSATSSGGSTGELFF. In DNA form, the CDR3 reads TGCAGTGCTACCTCTAGCGGGGGATCCACCGGGGAGCTGTTTTTT.

The chain joins TRBV18 to TRBJ2-5; D is unclear. Trimming removed 0 bases at V and 3 bases at J, with 5 bases between. The CDR3 covers 13 residues. The germline V gene has CDR1 KGHSH and CDR2 LQKENI. CDR3 sequence: CASSPPVKETQYF. In DNA form, the CDR3 reads TGTGCCAGCTCACCACCGGTAAAAGAGACCCAGTACTTC.

The V and J genes are TRBV2 and TRBJ2-2, with D hard to call. V was trimmed by 5 bases and J by 3 bases, leaving 13 bases between them. The CDR3 length is 15 residues. CDR1 and CDR2 (germline): SNHLY, FYNNEI. The CDR3 loop is CASSTGPADTGELFF. The CDR3 DNA reads as TGTGCCAGCAGTACCGGCCCGGCGGACACCGGGGAGCTGTTTTTT. The full variable domain, its missing parts supplied by reference TRBV2 and TRBJ2-2, is EPEVTQTPSHQVTQMGQEVILRCVPISNHLYFYWYRQILGQKVEFLVSFYNNEISEKSEIFDDQFSVERPDGSNFTLKIRSTKLEDSAMYFCASSTGPADTGELFFGEGSRLTVL.

The rearrangement links TRBV30 to TRBJ2-3, with 8 nucleotides matching TRBD2. This CDR3 has 14 amino acids. The germline V gene has CDR1 GTSNPN and CDR2 SVGIG (reference sequence). After removal of 8 bases from V and 5 bases from J, the junction contained 12 bases not matched to a gene. The CDR3 region has the DNA TGTGCCCGAACACCTCGGGAGGGCCAAGATACGCAGTATTTT. It specifies CARTPREGQDTQYF.

The chain recombines TRBV2 with TRBJ1-5, with D unresolved. Trimming removed 0 bases from V and 9 bases from J, with 15 bases in between. Germline loops: CDR1 SNHLY, CDR2 FYNNEI. The CDR3 is 15 amino acids. The DNA of the CDR3 is TGTGCCAGCAGTGAAGCCTACAGCAAGCTTGCGCCCCAGCATTTT. It specifies CASSEAYSKLAPQHF.

The V gene is TRBV6-2 or TRBV6-3, the J gene TRBJ1-1; a weak D match, TRBD1 (5 bases). Between the trimmed V and J ends, which lost 2 bases and 0 bases, there was a span of 7 bases. There are 14 residues in the CDR3. Germline assignment: CDR1 MNHEY and CDR2 SVGEGT. CDR3 in DNA: TGTGCCAGCAGTTACAGGGGTATGAACACTGAAGCTTTCTTT. Protein sequence: CASSYRGMNTEAFF.

The V gene is TRBV7-2, the J gene TRBJ1-3; the match to TRBD1 covers 7 bases. This CDR3 region has 20 residues. The J segment lost 4 bases and the V segment lost 0 bases, leaving 18 bases of the junction unmatched. Germline assignment: CDR1 SGHTA and CDR2 FQGNSA. CDR3: CASSLAPEGALLLTGNTIYF. CDR3 sequence (DNA): TGTGCCAGCAGCTTAGCCCCGGAGGGGGCCCTTCTTCTAACCGGAAACACCATATATTTT. Combining the CDR3 with reference TRBV7-2 and TRBJ1-3 gives the whole variable domain GAGVSQSPSNKVTEKGKDVELRCDPISGHTALYWYRQSLGQGLEFLIYFQGNSAPDKSGLPSDRFSAERTGGSVSTLTIQRTQQEDSAVYLCASSLAPEGALLLTGNTIYFGEGSWLTVV.

The chain joins TRBV30 to TRBJ1-2, with D possibly TRBD1 on 5 matching bases. The CDR3 loop spans 13 amino acids. Germline V gene data show CDR1 as GTSNPN and CDR2 as SVGIG (reference sequence). With 2 bases removed from V and 6 bases from J, the gap between germline ends came to 13 bases. In DNA form, the CDR3 reads TGTGCCTGGAGTTTAACCGGGACCGATGGCTACACCTTC. It encodes CAWSLTGTDGYTF. Looking up the rest from reference TRBV30 and TRBJ1-2 gives the full variable domain: SQTIHQWPATLVQPVGSPLSLECTVEGTSNPNLYWYRQAAGRGLQLLFYSVGIGQISSEVPQNLSASRPQDRQFILSSKKLLLSDSGFYLCAWSLTGTDGYTFGSGTRLTVV.

The rearrangement joins TRBV4-2 to TRBJ2-2; 7 bases match TRBD1. The CDR3 extends over 16 amino acids. From germline, CDR1 is LGHNA and CDR2 YNFKEQ. Losses at the gene ends were 4 bases for V and 0 bases for J; bases not matched to a gene: 5. CDR3 DNA sequence: TGTGCCAGCAGCCTGATGACAGGGTCGAACACCGGGGAGCTGTTTTTT. Residues: CASSLMTGSNTGELFF.

The chain links TRBV7-9 to TRBJ2-5; D gene ambiguous. Trimming took 1 base from V and 1 from J, leaving 10 bases between them. Germline lookup yields CDR1 SEHNR and CDR2 FQNEAQ (reference sequence). The CDR3 runs to 15 residues. CDR3 sequence reads: CASSLEPRPQETQYF. In DNA form, the CDR3 reads TGTGCCAGCAGCTTAGAACCCAGGCCCCAAGAGACCCAGTACTTC.

The chain uses TRBV6-1 and TRBJ2-2; the match to TRBD2 covers 8 bases. This CDR3 is built from 16 residues. V shed 1 base, J shed 5 bases, and the junction held 6 bases outside the gene matches. The germline V gene has CDR1 MNHNS and CDR2 SASEGT. CDR3 in amino acids: CASSEVQREWTGELFF. The CDR3 DNA reads TGTGCCAGCAGTGAAGTCCAGCGGGAGTGGACCGGGGAGCTGTTTTTT.